A single sample gave rise to the 32 T cell receptor beta chains below, sequenced in a study of blood T cell repertoires in COVID-19. Measured with immunoSEQ multiplex PCR; TCRdb has only the in-frame clones, and not every one. The sample lists around 250,000 clones, around 90% occurring once. Specimen: peripheral blood. The receptors here all came from a human donor in a cohort sampled during active COVID-19.

The chain has TRBV7-2 and TRBJ2-6, with TRBD2 matching 10 bases. From germline, CDR1 is SGHTA and CDR2 FQGNSA. This CDR3 comprises 19 residues. V shed 0 bases and J 2 bases; nucleotides not matched to a gene: 7. The CDR3 sequence is CASSLAASGGGAGANVLTF. The CDR3 nucleotides are TGTGCCAGCAGCTTAGCGGCTAGCGGGGGAGGAGCTGGGGCCAACGTCCTGACTTTC.

The chain has TRBV6-2 or TRBV6-3 and TRBJ2-6; possibly TRBD2 for D (6 bases). Germline V gene sequence: CDR1 MNHEY, CDR2 SVGEGT. The length of the CDR3 is 17 residues. Deletions cut 4 bases from V and 2 bases from J, with 15 bases between. CDR3 bases: TGTGCCAGCAGTTTACCGGGACTGCCCCCTGGGGCCAACGTCCTGACTTTC. Translated: CASSLPGLPPGANVLTF.

This chain links TRBV18 with TRBJ2-7; 8 bases align to TRBD2. The germline V gene encodes CDR1 KGHSH and CDR2 LQKENI. The CDR3 sequence is 16 residues long. Trimming removed 1 base from V and 7 bases from J; junction bases left unmatched: 12. CDR3 nucleotide sequence: TGTGCCAGCTCACCACAAAGCGGGAGCAATATTATTGAGCAGTACTTC. Protein sequence: CASSPQSGSNIIEQYF.

V gene TRBV7-9 combines with J gene TRBJ1-6, with TRBD1 matching over 9 bases. Germline trimming cut 4 bases from V and 10 bases from J; bases unmatched to any gene: 8. Per the germline V gene, CDR1 is SEHNR and CDR2 is FQNEAQ (reference sequence). The CDR3 consists of 15 residues. Here the CDR3 reads CASSSGGQGQSPLHF. The CDR3 DNA reads as TGTGCCAGCAGCTCGGGGGGACAGGGACAATCACCCCTCCACTTT.

The V and J genes are TRBV27 and TRBJ1-1; TRBD1 aligns across 8 bases. The trim removed 5 bases at V and 8 bases at J, leaving 10 bases unmatched. Germline V CDR1 and CDR2: MNHEY, SMNVEV (reference sequence). The CDR3 contains 14 residues. The CDR3 DNA is TGTGCCAGCAGTCCAACGCAAGGACAGGGAGAAGCTTTCTTT. Its translation is CASSPTQGQGEAFF.

The chain is built from TRBV7-9 and TRBJ2-2; TRBD1 agrees at 10 bases. After removal of 4 bases from V and 2 bases from J, the junction contained 10 bases not matched to a gene. Looked up from germline, CDR1 is SEHNR and CDR2 is FQNEAQ (reference sequence). This CDR3 spans 18 amino acids. CDR3 sequence reads: CASSSPMTGGTNTGELFF. DNA for the CDR3: TGTGCCAGCAGCTCCCCGATGACAGGGGGCACCAACACCGGGGAGCTGTTTTTT. Combining the CDR3 with reference TRBV7-9 and TRBJ2-2 gives the whole variable domain DTGVSQNPRHKITKRGQNVTFRCDPISEHNRLYWYRQTLGQGPEFLTYFQNEAQLEKSRLLSDRFSAERPKGSFSTLEIQRTEQGDSAMYLCASSSPMTGGTNTGELFFGEGSRLTVL.

This rearrangement joins TRBV10-3 to TRBJ2-3; 10 bases agree with TRBD2. The CDR3 covers 14 residues. With V trimmed by 11 bases and J by 6 bases, 11 bases remained unmatched. The V gene's germline CDR1 is ENHRY and CDR2 SYGVKD. The CDR3 protein is CAARLAGDWDTQYF. CDR3 coding DNA: TGTGCCGCCCGCCTAGCGGGAGACTGGGATACGCAGTATTTT.

As for this clone: Other DNA sequences in the same sample also yield this CDR3. The V gene is TRBV27, the J gene TRBJ1-6; 10 nucleotides align to TRBD1. The CDR3 runs to 14 residues. V lost 6 bases and J lost 10; bases outside the gene matches: 6. Germline V lookup: CDR1 MNHEY, CDR2 SMNVEV (reference sequence). The CDR3 loop is CASSLDRGRSPLHF. DNA of the CDR3: TGTGCCAGCAGCCTAGACAGGGGGCGGTCACCCCTCCACTTT.

This chain connects TRBV18 to TRBJ1-5, with D uncertain. The CDR3 has 17 amino acids. Trimming left V 3 bases short and J 4 bases short, with 19 bases between. Germline CDR1 and CDR2: KGHSH and LQKENI. The CDR3 sequence: CASSPSSTETSNQPQHF. The CDR3 DNA reads as TGTGCCAGCTCACCTTCTTCGACGGAGACTAGTAATCAGCCCCAGCATTTT.

Points on this clone: This specimen includes other DNA sequences encoding the same CDR3. V is TRBV4-3 and J is TRBJ2-6; D is perhaps TRBD1 (6 bases). The germline V gene has CDR1 LGHNA and CDR2 YSLEER. V was shortened by 3 bases and J by 0 bases, with 9 bases between the two germline ends. The CDR3 consists of 16 residues. The CDR3 bases are TGCGCCAGCAGCCAGGGGGCTAGCTCTGGGGCCAACGTCCTGACTTTC. Translation: CASSQGASSGANVLTF.

The chain is built from TRBV19 and TRBJ2-3; 10 bases are a match to TRBD1. The junction had 9 bases not matched to a gene; V was cut back by 4 bases and J by 2 bases. The CDR3 loop spans 17 amino acids. Germline V lookup: CDR1 LNHDA, CDR2 SQIVND (reference sequence). The CDR3 region is CASSRSGTGADTDTQYF. CDR3 sequence (DNA): TGTGCCAGTAGTAGGTCGGGGACAGGGGCGGACACAGATACGCAGTATTTT.

The gene calls are TRBV3-1 (or the pseudogene TRBV3-2) and TRBJ2-7; TRBD1 matches 9 bases. Germline assignment: CDR1 LGHDT and CDR2 YNNKEL (reference sequence). The CDR3 is made up of 15 amino acids. V trimming: 1 base; J trimming: 7 bases; junction bases outside the gene matches: 8. The CDR3 DNA sequence: TGTGCCAGCAGCCAAGGGGGACAGGGATCGGGAGAGCAGTACTTC. Translation: CASSQGGQGSGEQYF.

The rearrangement links TRBV4-3 to TRBJ2-7; 7 nucleotides line up with TRBD1. The CDR3 loop spans 15 amino acids. The V gene's germline CDR1 is LGHNA and CDR2 YSLEER. V lost 1 base to trimming and J lost 6 bases; unmatched junction nucleotides: 9. The CDR3 is CASSQGTGGKGEQYF. CDR3 coding DNA: TGCGCCAGCAGCCAAGGGACAGGAGGCAAGGGCGAGCAGTACTTC.

This sequence joins TRBV10-3 and TRBJ2-3; no firm D call. Germline V gives CDR1 ENHRY, CDR2 SYGVKD. This CDR3 region has 12 residues. The germline V and J ends were trimmed by 0 bases and 4 bases, with 2 bases remaining between them. In nucleotides, the CDR3 is TGTGCCATCAGTGAGTCCGCAGATACGCAGTATTTT. Translation gives CAISESADTQYF.

The V call is TRBV19, the J call TRBJ1-5; 7 nucleotides match TRBD1. The CDR3 extends over 15 amino acids. V trimming: 1 base; J trimming: 2 bases; junction bases outside the gene matches: 2. Germline V gene data show CDR1 as LNHDA and CDR2 as SQIVND (reference sequence). CDR3 loop: CASSIVQGGNQPQHF. CDR3 DNA: TGTGCCAGTAGTATAGTTCAGGGGGGCAATCAGCCCCAGCATTTT.

This clone has a single count. The chain carries TRBV2 and TRBJ2-6; 9 bases are shared with TRBD2. Germline CDR1 is SNHLY and CDR2 is FYNNEI. V was clipped by 5 bases and J by 1 base; unmatched bases: 9. The CDR3 is 18 residues long. CDR3 bases: TGTGCCAGCAGTACTTTAGCGGGAGAAGTATCTGGGGCCAACGTCCTGACTTTC. It yields the protein CASSTLAGEVSGANVLTF.

This clone was observed once. The chain is built from TRBV7-9 and TRBJ2-1; 14 nucleotides agree with TRBD2. The CDR3 is 15 residues long. Looked up from germline, CDR1 is SEHNR and CDR2 is FQNEAQ (reference sequence). V trimming: 4 bases; J trimming: 8 bases; junction bases outside the gene matches: 4. The CDR3 DNA is TGTGCCAGCAGCTCCGGGACTAGCGGGAGAGATGAGCAGTTCTTC. It is translated as CASSSGTSGRDEQFF.

J is TRBJ1-6 and V is TRBV6-5; D remains ambiguous. V lost 0 bases to trimming and J lost 10 bases, with 10 bases between them. Germline CDR1 is MNHEY and CDR2 is SVGAGI. This CDR3 spans 14 amino acids. The CDR3 DNA reads TGTGCCAGCAGTTACTCGTTGAGGGCCTCACCCCTCCACTTT. Encoded protein: CASSYSLRASPLHF.

The rearrangement links TRBV28 to TRBJ1-2; 7 nucleotides match TRBD1. Germline trimming cut 6 bases from V and 2 bases from J; bases unmatched to any gene: 9. Germline lookup yields CDR1 MDHEN and CDR2 SYDVKM. CDR3 length: 15 amino acids. This chain's CDR3 is CASRNRPGQNYGYTF. The CDR3 DNA is TGTGCCAGCAGGAACAGACCGGGACAGAACTATGGCTACACCTTC.

The chain couples TRBV7-2 to TRBJ2-5, with TRBD2 as a possible D gene (7 bases). The germline gives CDR1 SGHTA, CDR2 FQGNSA. CDR3 length equals 16 residues. The germline V and J ends were trimmed by 0 bases and 2 bases, with 13 bases remaining between them. CDR3 residues: CASSLASGGPQETQYF. In nucleotides, the CDR3 is TGTGCCAGCAGCTTAGCCTCGGGGGGCCCACAAGAGACCCAGTACTTC.

This clone has a single count. The chain has TRBV4-1 and TRBJ1-5; maybe TRBD1 (5 bases). The CDR3 runs to 16 residues. Looked up from germline, CDR1 is MGHRA and CDR2 is YSYEKL. Trimming took 0 bases from V and 0 from J, leaving 9 bases between them. The CDR3 nucleotides are TGCGCCAGCAGCCAAGATCGGGGGGGTAGCAATCAGCCCCAGCATTTT. Protein product: CASSQDRGGSNQPQHF.

The chain carries TRBV19 and TRBJ2-7; D call uncertain. Germline loops: CDR1 LNHDA, CDR2 SQIVND (reference sequence). V was trimmed by 6 bases and J by 1 base, leaving 10 bases between them. This CDR3 has 13 residues. This CDR3 reads CASSSGPSYEQYF. In DNA, the CDR3 is TGTGCCAGTAGCTCAGGTCCGTCCTACGAGCAGTACTTC.

The J gene is TRBJ2-3, the V gene TRBV5-4; possible D gene TRBD1, 8 bases. Trimming cost V 0 bases and J 3 bases, with 11 bases left between them. Germline V gene data show CDR1 as SGHNT and CDR2 as YYREEE (reference sequence). The CDR3 is 15 amino acids. This chain's CDR3 is CASSLDRGGTDTQYF. The DNA for the CDR3 is TGTGCCAGCAGCTTGGACAGGGGGGGGACAGATACGCAGTATTTT.

The V call is TRBV15, the J call TRBJ2-3; D ambiguous. Germline V gene lookup returns CDR1 LNHNV and CDR2 YYDKDF (reference sequence). This CDR3 is built from 13 residues. Trimming took off 4 bases at V and 2 bases at J, with 7 bases between the two ends. The CDR3 here is CATSNFATDTQYF. CDR3 sequence (DNA): TGTGCCACCAGCAACTTTGCCACAGATACGCAGTATTTT.

The chain has TRBV29-1 and TRBJ1-1; possible D gene TRBD1, 5 bases. The CDR3 has 13 residues. CDR1 is SQVTM, CDR2 ANQGSEA, per germline. V lost 5 bases, J lost 5 bases, and 15 bases lay in between. The CDR3 DNA reads as TGCAGCGTTACGGGGGGTTCGGAAACTGAAGCTTTCTTT. Encoded protein: CSVTGGSETEAFF. Full variable domain (missing parts from reference TRBV29-1 and TRBJ1-1): SAVISQKPSRDICQRGTSLTIQCQVDSQVTMMFWYRQQPGQSLTLIATANQGSEATYESGFVIDKFPISRPNLTFSTLTVSNMSPEDSSIYLCSVTGGSETEAFFGQGTRLTVV.

The chain employs TRBV18 and TRBJ2-2, with 8 bases lining up with TRBD2. Germline V gene data show CDR1 as KGHSH and CDR2 as LQKENI. Trimming took 3 bases from V and 6 from J; bases not matched to a gene: 3. This CDR3 region has 14 residues. CDR3 protein: CASSPPGGSGELFF. The CDR3 region has the DNA TGTGCCAGCTCACCCCCGGGGGGGTCCGGGGAGCTGTTTTTT.

The V gene is TRBV12-3 or TRBV12-4, the J gene TRBJ1-2, with D unresolved. CDR3 length: 12 amino acids. V was trimmed by 4 bases and J by 1 base, leaving 4 bases between them. CDR3 sequence (DNA): TGTGCCAGCAGTTACAGTAACTATGGCTACACCTTC. This encodes CASSYSNYGYTF.

This chain joins TRBV7-2 and TRBJ2-5, with 9 nucleotides matching TRBD1. The V and J ends lost 3 bases and 4 bases, in that order; junction bases with no gene match: 6. CDR1 and CDR2 from the germline V gene are SGHTA and FQGNSA. The CDR3 extends over 15 amino acids. CDR3 nucleotide sequence: TGTGCCAGCAGCTTGGGACAGGGAACGTTAGAGACCCAGTACTTC. Its protein product is CASSLGQGTLETQYF.

The V and J genes are TRBV29-1 and TRBJ1-4, with no clear D. CDR3 length equals 11 residues. Germline CDR1 is SQVTM and CDR2 is ANQGSEA. Trimming removed 1 base from V and 8 bases from J, with 5 bases in between. The CDR3 coding sequence is TGCAGCGTTGAAGGAGGGGAAAAACTGTTTTTT. Its translation: CSVEGGEKLFF.

J is TRBJ1-1 and V is TRBV7-8, with TRBD1 as a possible D gene (5 bases). Germline loops: CDR1 SGHVS, CDR2 FQNEAQ. The CDR3 totals 13 residues. V was cut by 4 bases and J by 7 bases, with 13 bases left in between. The CDR3 protein is CASSSNRDSEAFF. DNA for the CDR3: TGTGCCAGCAGCTCTAATCGAGACAGTGAAGCTTTCTTT. The full variable domain, rest sourced from reference TRBV7-8 and TRBJ1-1, is GAGVSQSPRYKVAKRGQDVALRCDPISGHVSLFWYQQALGQGPEFLTYFQNEAQLDKSGLPSDRFFAERPEGSVSTLKIQRTQQEDSAVYLCASSSNRDSEAFFGQGTRLTVV.

Comment on this clone: In the same sample, other DNA sequences code for this CDR3. This rearrangement joins TRBV7-9 to TRBJ1-1; TRBD1 matches 9 bases. J was trimmed by 4 bases and V by 3 bases; bases with no gene match: 3. The CDR3 sequence is 14 residues long. Germline CDR1 is SEHNR and CDR2 is FQNEAQ (reference sequence). CDR3 nucleotides: TGTGCCAGCAGCTTGGGACAGGGAAGCACTGAAGCTTTCTTT. Translation gives CASSLGQGSTEAFF.

This clone occurred once. The V gene is TRBV6-6, the J gene TRBJ2-7; 11 bases fit TRBD1. The CDR3 is 14 residues long. Trimming took 7 bases from V and 7 from J; bases not matched to a gene: 9. From germline, CDR1 is MNHNY and CDR2 SVGAGI (reference sequence). The CDR3 DNA reads as TGTGCCAGCACCCTTCCGGGACAGGGGGGTGAGCAGTACTTC. This sequence encodes CASTLPGQGGEQYF.